This TCR beta chain was retrieved from a study of blood T cell repertoires in COVID-19. Background on the study: Donors in the United States, Italy and Spain gave samples during acute or convalescent COVID-19. PBMCs, B-cell-depleted T cells, or T cells were the source of the cDNA or gDNA that made up the material.

Original handling: Nucleated cell number was recorded as an estimate derived from reference gene primer amplification. TCRdb keeps only in-frame clones here, not all; method: immunoSEQ multiplex PCR. V, J and clone size are those of that table, while D and trimming were read from the DNA. The data hold more than 65,000 clones, with approximately 85% observed a single time. This CDR3 is built from 13 residues. V lost 0 bases, J lost 16 bases, and 17 bases lay in between. Germline values: CDR1 SGDLS, CDR2 YYNGEE. The sample comprised peripheral blood. The V and J genes are TRBV9 and TRBJ1-5, with a tentative D call TRBD1 (6 bases). The source of this sequence is a man of 80 years or more with acute or convalescent COVID-19. The CDR3 DNA follows: TGTGCCAGCAGCGTAGCTACGACAGGACCTTTCCATTTT. Translation gives CASSVATTGPFHF.